The 28 T cell receptor beta chains listed next were all sequenced from one sample in a study of patients and donors after allogeneic stem cell transplantation. A single record per CDR3 protein comes from TCRdb applying MiXCR to the RT-PCR reads. The table shows about 90,000 distinct CDR3 sequences, with 45% to 50% occurring only once. The sequencing sample was made of blood, either unsorted or a sorted T cell fraction (not recorded which). All receptors derive from a human donor who was either an allogeneic HSCT recipient or a stem cell or donor lymphocyte infusion donor (not recorded which). It is not recorded whose cells these are; they may come from a transplant donor.

This chain joins TRBV3-1 and TRBJ1-5; TRBD1 matches at 9 bases. The V segment lost 4 bases and the J segment 7 bases; nucleotides outside the gene matches: 8. The CDR3 loop spans 15 amino acids. Germline loops: CDR1 LGHDT, CDR2 YNNKEL (reference sequence). The CDR3 here is CASSLQGAEGQPQHF. The DNA for the CDR3 is TGTGCCAGCAGCCTACAGGGGGCGGAGGGACAGCCCCAGCATTTT. Looking up the rest from reference TRBV3-1 and TRBJ1-5 gives the full variable domain: DTAVSQTPKYLVTQMGNDKSIKCEQNLGHDTMYWYKQDSKKFLKIMFSYNNKELIINETVPNRFSPKSPDKAHLNLHINSLELGDSAVYFCASSLQGAEGQPQHFGDGTRLSIL.

The chain recombines TRBV7-9 with TRBJ1-1; D unclear. This CDR3 is 12 amino acids long. Germline CDR1 SEHNR, CDR2 FQNEAQ (reference sequence). With 2 bases removed from V and 11 bases from J, the gap between germline ends came to 12 bases. CDR3: CASSLIVPEAFF. The CDR3 nucleotides are TGTGCCAGCAGCTTAATTGTCCCCGAGGCTTTCTTT.

V usage is TRBV12-3 or TRBV12-4 and J usage is TRBJ1-1; D call uncertain. The CDR3 consists of 13 residues. Trimming took 2 bases from V and 1 from J, leaving 5 bases between them. CDR3: CASSLKANTEAFF. DNA for the CDR3: TGTGCCAGCAGTTTAAAGGCGAACACTGAAGCTTTCTTT.

This CDR3 reads CSAKNGAGRETQYF. The DNA of the CDR3 is TGCAGCGCAAAAAACGGCGCAGGCAGGGAGACCCAGTACTTC. The chain links TRBV29-1 to TRBJ2-5; D is undetermined. The CDR3 length is 14 residues. Trimming removed 7 bases at V and 5 bases at J, with 20 bases between. Germline CDR1 reads SQVTM; CDR2 reads ANQGSEA.

V and J are TRBV7-2 and TRBJ2-3, with 10 bases lining up with TRBD2. V was clipped by 4 bases and J by 1 base; unmatched bases: 8. This CDR3 spans 17 amino acids. Germline V gene lookup returns CDR1 SGHTA and CDR2 FQGNSA. The CDR3 DNA reads as TGTGCCAGCAGCTCACAGTCCCTAGCGGGGGGCACAGATACGCAGTATTTT. Translated, it gives CASSSQSLAGGTDTQYF.

The table lists this clonotype with a count of one. The genes are TRBV20-1 and TRBJ2-2, with D perhaps matching TRBD2 (7 bases). Germline CDR1 DFQATT, CDR2 SNEGSKA (reference sequence). V was shortened by 0 bases and J by 6 bases, with 11 bases between the two germline ends. The CDR3 contains 14 residues. CDR3: CSARDGGGPGELFF. Written as DNA, the CDR3 is TGCAGTGCTAGAGATGGCGGGGGCCCCGGGGAGCTGTTTTTT.

In its sample, this clonotype was seen a few times. This chain connects TRBV18 to TRBJ1-1; D remains unclear. Germline values: CDR1 KGHSH, CDR2 LQKENI. The CDR3 totals 15 residues. The V end lost 3 bases, the J end lost 3 bases, and 14 bases lay between the germline ends. The CDR3 DNA sequence: TGTGCCAGCTCACCGTCTGGAGTTAGGTACACTGAAGCTTTCTTT. Translated: CASSPSGVRYTEAFF.

The CDR3 region has the DNA TGTGCCAGCAGTTACCCGTCGACTAGCGGGAGTCTCAGCTCCTACAATGAGCAGTTCTTC. It is translated as CASSYPSTSGSLSSYNEQFF. This chain links TRBV6-2 or TRBV6-3 with TRBJ2-1; TRBD2 aligns across 12 bases. The CDR3 length is 20 residues. From germline, CDR1 is MNHEY and CDR2 SVGEGT. Germline trimming cut 2 bases from V and 0 bases from J; bases unmatched to any gene: 11.

The rearrangement uses TRBV28 and TRBJ1-2; D not resolved. The CDR3 has 11 amino acids. Germline-derived CDR1 and CDR2 are MDHEN and SYDVKM. The V end lost 4 bases, the J end lost 5 bases, and 5 bases lay between the germline ends. In nucleotides, the CDR3 is TGTGCCAGCAGTTACAGATATGGCTACACCTTC. Protein sequence: CASSYRYGYTF.

The chain links TRBV20-1 to TRBJ1-2; weak D call: TRBD1 (5 bases). The CDR3 totals 16 residues. Germline CDR1 is DFQATT and CDR2 is SNEGSKA (reference sequence). The V end was cut by 2 bases, the J end by 4 bases, with 20 bases between. The chain's CDR3 is CSARPFRDRRSYGYTF. CDR3 sequence (DNA): TGCAGTGCTAGACCTTTCCGGGACCGCCGCTCCTATGGCTACACCTTC.

This chain joins TRBV7-2 and TRBJ2-1; D ambiguous. The CDR3 has 13 residues. Germline loops: CDR1 SGHTA, CDR2 FQGNSA. V gave up 1 base and J gave up 8 bases, with 9 bases separating them. This CDR3 reads CASSLGGVDEQFF. CDR3 bases: TGTGCCAGCAGCTTAGGTGGTGTCGATGAGCAGTTCTTC.

The chain employs TRBV29-1 and TRBJ1-1, with 7 bases that match TRBD1. CDR1 is SQVTM, CDR2 ANQGSEA, per germline. The CDR3 runs 12 residues. CDR3 amino acids: CRANRGSTEAFF. In nucleotides, the CDR3 is TGCAGGGCAAACAGGGGTAGCACTGAAGCTTTCTTT.

This clonotype was observed a few times. The gene calls are TRBV3-1 and TRBJ1-5; D is possibly TRBD1 (5 bases). The V end was cut by 1 base, the J end by 4 bases, with 23 bases between. The CDR3 is 19 residues long. In germline, CDR1 is LGHDT, CDR2 YNNKEL (reference sequence). For the CDR3, the DNA is TGTGCCAGCAGCCAAGTCTTCCCAGGTAGACTTGAGGGGAATCAGCCCCAGCATTTT. It codes for CASSQVFPGRLEGNQPQHF.

V is TRBV4-2 and J is TRBJ1-2; no definite D call. V lost 1 base and J 4 bases, leaving 16 bases between the germline ends. Germline CDR1 LGHNA, CDR2 YNFKEQ. CDR3 size: 16 residues. The CDR3 nucleotides are TGTGCCAGCAGCCAAGGGTCCGGTCCTCCAAGCTATGGCTACACCTTC. Translating it yields CASSQGSGPPSYGYTF.

The sample holds a few counts of this clonotype. The chain employs TRBV11-2 and TRBJ1-5; no firm D call. CDR1 and CDR2 from the germline V gene are SGHAT and FQNNGV. The V and J ends lost 0 bases and 0 bases respectively, with 15 bases between them. The CDR3 has 18 amino acids. The CDR3 sequence is CASSLDQSRGYSNQPQHF. For the CDR3, the DNA is TGTGCCAGCAGCTTAGATCAGAGTCGCGGCTATAGCAATCAGCCCCAGCATTTT.

The chain links TRBV7-9 to TRBJ2-7, with D perhaps TRBD1 (6 bases). Trimming pared 1 base from V and 3 bases from J, leaving 13 bases between. This CDR3 spans 15 amino acids. Germline V lookup: CDR1 SEHNR, CDR2 FQNEAQ (reference sequence). DNA for the CDR3: TGTGCCAGCAGCTTAGTCCAGGGGCTCGTCTACGAGCAGTACTTC. This codes for CASSLVQGLVYEQYF.

The V call is TRBV4-3, the J call TRBJ1-1; D gene uncertain. Germline V gene sequence: CDR1 LGHNA, CDR2 YSLEER. This CDR3 spans 16 amino acids. Trimming stripped 0 bases from V and 2 bases from J, with 13 bases between. CDR3 in amino acids: CASSQDHRQLNTEAFF. The CDR3, as DNA: TGCGCCAGCAGCCAAGATCATCGTCAGTTAAACACTGAAGCTTTCTTT.

The V and J genes are TRBV5-1 and TRBJ1-1; tentatively, D is TRBD1 (5 bases). CDR3 length: 16 amino acids. Germline CDR1 is SGHRS and CDR2 is YFSETQ. Trimming removed 3 bases at V and 1 base at J, with 16 bases between. The CDR3 loop reads CASSSWTRSKNTEAFF. The CDR3 DNA follows: TGCGCCAGCAGCTCTTGGACACGGTCAAAGAACACTGAAGCTTTCTTT.

This clonotype was observed a handful of times. V and J are TRBV12-3 or TRBV12-4 and TRBJ1-6; 8 bases line up with TRBD1. The CDR3 is 14 residues long. Trimming removed 5 bases from V and 10 bases from J; junction bases left unmatched: 7. The CDR3, as DNA: TGTGCCAGCAGTACTGGACAGGGAGGCTCACCCCTCCACTTT. This codes for CASSTGQGGSPLHF.

In its sample, this clonotype was seen once. The CDR3 reads CASGTGGNTEAFF. CDR3 in DNA: TGTGCCAGCGGTACAGGGGGGAACACTGAAGCTTTCTTT. This chain connects TRBV7-3 to TRBJ1-1, with 8 nucleotides matching TRBD1. Germline lookup yields CDR1 SGHTA and CDR2 FQGTGA. This CDR3 is built from 13 residues. V gave up 8 bases and J gave up 1 base; unmatched junction bases: 3.

The V gene is TRBV5-1, the J gene TRBJ1-2, with a weak D call TRBD1 (5 bases). Trimming left V 3 bases short and J 7 bases short, with 10 bases between. This CDR3 is built from 12 residues. Germline V gene data show CDR1 as SGHRS and CDR2 as YFSETQ. CDR3 amino acids: CASSSDRGGYTF. CDR3 sequence (DNA): TGCGCCAGCAGCTCCGATAGGGGTGGCTACACCTTC.

This chain uses TRBV12-3 or TRBV12-4 with TRBJ1-2; a weak D match, TRBD1 (5 bases). The V gene lost 6 bases and the J gene lost 7 bases, with 24 bases spanning the gap. The CDR3 is 16 amino acids. The CDR3: CASSQGGVQPDSGYTF. CDR3 DNA: TGTGCCAGCAGCCAGGGAGGGGTGCAACCCGACTCTGGCTACACCTTC.

This clonotype appeared a few times. The genes are TRBV5-1 and TRBJ1-1, with D unresolved. Germline values: CDR1 SGHRS, CDR2 YFSETQ. Deletions cut 6 bases from V and 3 bases from J, with 6 bases between. The CDR3 has 11 residues. The CDR3 loop reads CASIGDTEAFF. The CDR3 DNA sequence: TGCGCCAGCATTGGGGACACTGAAGCTTTCTTT.

Concerning this clonotype: Because it lacks the conserved phenylalanine or tryptophan at the end, this CDR3 is likely a read error. The chain has TRBV20-1 and TRBJ2-3, with 9 bases identical to TRBD1. The V and J ends lost 0 bases and 2 bases, in that order; junction bases with no gene match: 3. The CDR3 loop spans 15 amino acids. The germline CDR1 and CDR2 sequences are DFQATT and SNEGSKA (reference sequence). As DNA, the CDR3 is TGCAGTGCTAGAGATGGGACAGGGACCACAGATACGCAGTATTTG. Protein: CSARDGTGTTDTQYL.

The chain joins TRBV28 to TRBJ2-7, with 7 positions matching TRBD2. Germline CDR1 is MDHEN and CDR2 is SYDVKM. Unmatched junction bases numbered 14, after V lost 5 bases and J lost 4 bases. The CDR3 is 16 amino acids. The CDR3 loop reads CASSPPLSGMRYEQYF. The CDR3 nucleotides read TGTGCCAGCAGTCCACCCTTAAGCGGGATGAGGTACGAGCAGTACTTC.

This clonotype occurred a few times. The chain uses TRBV11-2 and TRBJ1-1, with unresolved D. The V end lost 0 bases, the J end lost 10 bases, and 12 bases lay between the germline ends. CDR1 and CDR2 (germline): SGHAT, FQNNGV. The CDR3 has 13 amino acids. The CDR3 DNA follows: TGTGCCAGCAGCTTAGATCTAGCCAAGGGAGCTTTCTTT. Translation gives CASSLDLAKGAFF. Looking up the rest from reference TRBV11-2 and TRBJ1-1 gives the full variable domain: EAGVAQSPRYKIIEKRQSVAFWCNPISGHATLYWYQQILGQGPKLLIQFQNNGVVDDSQLPKDRFSAERLKGVDSTLKIQPAKLEDSAVYLCASSLDLAKGAFFGQGTRLTVV.

As DNA, the CDR3 is TGTGCCAGCAGCCCCCCGGGACTCCTGTATGGCTACACCTTC. It codes for CASSPPGLLYGYTF. The rearrangement joins TRBV3-1 to TRBJ1-2, with D possibly TRBD1 on 5 matching bases. CDR1 is LGHDT, CDR2 YNNKEL, per germline (reference sequence). The CDR3 extends over 14 amino acids. With 4 bases removed from V and 5 bases from J, the gap between germline ends came to 14 bases.

In its sample, this clonotype was seen a few times. The gene calls are TRBV6-2 or TRBV6-3 and TRBJ1-1; D is unresolved. There are 15 residues in the CDR3. V was cut by 2 bases and J by 2 bases, with 12 bases left in between. Germline CDR1 MNHEY, CDR2 SVGEGT. CDR3 nucleotide sequence: TGTGCCAGCAGTTACGAGAAGGCATATAACACTGAAGCTTTCTTT. It encodes CASSYEKAYNTEAFF.